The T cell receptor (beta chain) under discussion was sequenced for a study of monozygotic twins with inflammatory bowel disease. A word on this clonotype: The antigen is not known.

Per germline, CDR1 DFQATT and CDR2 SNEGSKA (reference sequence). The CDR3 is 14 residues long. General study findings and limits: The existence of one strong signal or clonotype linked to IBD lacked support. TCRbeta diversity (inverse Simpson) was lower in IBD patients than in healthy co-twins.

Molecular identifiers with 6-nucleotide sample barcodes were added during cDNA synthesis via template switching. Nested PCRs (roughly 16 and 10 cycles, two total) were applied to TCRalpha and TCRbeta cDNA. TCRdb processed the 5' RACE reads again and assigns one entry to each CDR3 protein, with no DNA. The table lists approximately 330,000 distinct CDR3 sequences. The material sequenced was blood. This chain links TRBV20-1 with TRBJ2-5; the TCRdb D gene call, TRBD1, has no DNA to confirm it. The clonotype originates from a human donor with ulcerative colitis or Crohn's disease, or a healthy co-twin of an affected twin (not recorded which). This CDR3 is CSPPWTGGLQTQYF.